This note documents a single T cell receptor (beta chain) sequence. Its antigen is unknown. The authors made TCR beta libraries by quantitative 5'-RACE with molecular barcodes. Using its own MiXCR run on the 5' RACE reads, TCRdb lists one record per CDR3 protein. Of 390,000 or so distinct CDR3 sequences listed, about a fifth are singletons. This record comes from a study of CD8 T cells in ankylosing spondylitis. The germline V gene encodes CDR1 LGHNA and CDR2 YSLEER. Trimming took off 4 bases at V and 9 bases at J, with 24 bases between the two ends. This CDR3 spans 16 amino acids. Study findings and constraints: Apparently characteristic of ankylosing spondylitis blood was a TCR beta motif (roughly 8 highly homologous variants). Earlier authors reported some of these motif variants in reactive arthritis synovial fluid and blood. In ankylosing spondylitis patients, matched synovial fluid reportedly showed significant enrichment of disease-linked clones.

The chain couples TRBV4-3 to TRBJ1-2; D is unclear. This clonotype was obtained from a male donor with ankylosing spondylitis. Source material: blood, either unsorted or a sorted T cell fraction (not recorded which). The CDR3 sequence is CASSLNKGRNFERYTF. CDR3 nucleotides: TGCGCCAGCAGCCTAAACAAAGGGCGAAACTTTGAACGCTACACCTTC.